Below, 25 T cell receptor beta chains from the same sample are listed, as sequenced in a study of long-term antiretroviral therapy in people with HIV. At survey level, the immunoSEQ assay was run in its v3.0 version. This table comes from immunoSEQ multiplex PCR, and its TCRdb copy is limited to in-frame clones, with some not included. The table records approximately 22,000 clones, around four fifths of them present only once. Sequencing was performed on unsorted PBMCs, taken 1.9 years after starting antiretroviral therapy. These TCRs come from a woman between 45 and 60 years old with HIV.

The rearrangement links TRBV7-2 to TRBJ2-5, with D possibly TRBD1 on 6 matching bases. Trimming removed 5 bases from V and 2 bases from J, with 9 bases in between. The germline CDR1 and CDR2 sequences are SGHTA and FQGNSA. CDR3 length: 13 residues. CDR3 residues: CASSPRGQETQYF. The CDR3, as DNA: TGTGCCAGCAGCCCCAGGGGTCAAGAGACCCAGTACTTC.

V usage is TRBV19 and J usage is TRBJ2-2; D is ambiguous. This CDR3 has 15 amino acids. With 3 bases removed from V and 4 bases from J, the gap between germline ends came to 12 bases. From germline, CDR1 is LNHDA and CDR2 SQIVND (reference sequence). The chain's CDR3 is CASSILPASTGELFF. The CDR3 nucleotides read TGTGCCAGTAGTATCCTCCCGGCCAGCACCGGGGAGCTGTTTTTT.

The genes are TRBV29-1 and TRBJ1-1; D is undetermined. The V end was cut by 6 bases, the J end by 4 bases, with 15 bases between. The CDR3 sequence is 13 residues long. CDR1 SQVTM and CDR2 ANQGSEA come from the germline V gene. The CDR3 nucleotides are TGCAGCGTGGTAACGCAGGAACTCACTGAAGCTTTCTTT. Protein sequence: CSVVTQELTEAFF.

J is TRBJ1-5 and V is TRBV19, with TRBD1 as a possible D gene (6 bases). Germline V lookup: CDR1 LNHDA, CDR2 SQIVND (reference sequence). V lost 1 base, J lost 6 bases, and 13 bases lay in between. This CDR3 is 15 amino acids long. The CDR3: CASSIGLGAAQPQHF. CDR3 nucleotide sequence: TGTGCCAGTAGTATAGGGCTGGGGGCAGCTCAGCCCCAGCATTTT.

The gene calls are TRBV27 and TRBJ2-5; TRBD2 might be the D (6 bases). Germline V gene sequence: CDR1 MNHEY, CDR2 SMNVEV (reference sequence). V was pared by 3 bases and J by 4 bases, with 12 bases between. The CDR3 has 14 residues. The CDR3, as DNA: TGTGCCAGCAGTTTTCTGATGGGAGGAGAGACCCAGTACTTC. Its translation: CASSFLMGGETQYF.

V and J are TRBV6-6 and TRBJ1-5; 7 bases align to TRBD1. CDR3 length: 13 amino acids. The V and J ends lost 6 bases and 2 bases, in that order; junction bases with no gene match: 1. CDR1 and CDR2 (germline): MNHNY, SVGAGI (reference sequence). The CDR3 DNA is TGTGCCAGCAGAGGACAGGGCAATCAGCCCCAGCATTTT. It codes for CASRGQGNQPQHF.

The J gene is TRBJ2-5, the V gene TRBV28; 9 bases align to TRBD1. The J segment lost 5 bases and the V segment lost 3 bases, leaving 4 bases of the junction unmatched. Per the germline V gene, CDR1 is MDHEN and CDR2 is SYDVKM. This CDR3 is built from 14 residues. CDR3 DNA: TGTGCCAGCAGTTTGGGGGACAGGGAGGAGACCCAGTACTTC. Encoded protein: CASSLGDREETQYF.

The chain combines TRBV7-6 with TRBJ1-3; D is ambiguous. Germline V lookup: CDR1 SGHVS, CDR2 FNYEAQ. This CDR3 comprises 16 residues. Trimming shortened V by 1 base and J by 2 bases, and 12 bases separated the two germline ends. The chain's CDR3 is CASSLGRGRTGNTIYF. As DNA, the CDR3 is TGTGCCAGCAGCTTAGGGAGAGGTAGAACTGGAAACACCATATATTTT.

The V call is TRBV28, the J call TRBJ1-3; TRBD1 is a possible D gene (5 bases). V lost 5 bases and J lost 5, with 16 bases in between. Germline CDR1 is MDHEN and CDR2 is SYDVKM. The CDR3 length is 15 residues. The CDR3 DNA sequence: TGTGCCAGCAGTGTCGGGGGGGGGATCCGAAACACCATATATTTT. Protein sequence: CASSVGGGIRNTIYF.

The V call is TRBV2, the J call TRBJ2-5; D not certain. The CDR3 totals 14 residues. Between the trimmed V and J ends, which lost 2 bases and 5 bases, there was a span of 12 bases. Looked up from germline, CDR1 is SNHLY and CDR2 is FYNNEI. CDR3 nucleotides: TGTGCCAGCAGTGAATGGGCAAGGTCGGAGACCCAGTACTTC. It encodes CASSEWARSETQYF.

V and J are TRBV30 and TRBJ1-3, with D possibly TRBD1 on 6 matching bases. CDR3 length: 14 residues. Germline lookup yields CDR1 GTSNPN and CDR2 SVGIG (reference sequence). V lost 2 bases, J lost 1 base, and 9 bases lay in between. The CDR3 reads CAWSRTGSGNTIYF. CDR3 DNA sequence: TGTGCCTGGAGTAGAACAGGGTCTGGAAACACCATATATTTT.

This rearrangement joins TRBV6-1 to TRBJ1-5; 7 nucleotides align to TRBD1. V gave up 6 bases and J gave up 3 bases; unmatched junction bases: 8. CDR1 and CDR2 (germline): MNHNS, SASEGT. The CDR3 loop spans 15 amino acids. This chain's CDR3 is CASSPTGQFNQPQHF. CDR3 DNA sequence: TGTGCCAGCAGCCCTACGGGACAGTTCAATCAGCCCCAGCATTTT.

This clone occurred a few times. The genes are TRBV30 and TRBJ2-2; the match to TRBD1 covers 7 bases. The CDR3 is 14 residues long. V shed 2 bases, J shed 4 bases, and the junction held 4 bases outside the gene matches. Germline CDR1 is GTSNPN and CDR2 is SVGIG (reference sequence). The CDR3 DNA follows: TGTGCCTGGAGTTGGGGACAGCCCACCGGGGAGCTGTTTTTT. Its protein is CAWSWGQPTGELFF. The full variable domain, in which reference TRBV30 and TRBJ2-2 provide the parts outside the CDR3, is SQTIHQWPATLVQPVGSPLSLECTVEGTSNPNLYWYRQAAGRGLQLLFYSVGIGQISSEVPQNLSASRPQDRQFILSSKKLLLSDSGFYLCAWSWGQPTGELFFGEGSRLTVL.

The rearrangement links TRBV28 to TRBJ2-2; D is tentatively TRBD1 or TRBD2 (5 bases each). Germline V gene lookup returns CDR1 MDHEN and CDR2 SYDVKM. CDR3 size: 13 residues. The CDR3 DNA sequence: TGTGCGGGAAAAACCGGGACGGCCGGGGAGCTGTTTTTT. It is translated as CAGKTGTAGELFF.

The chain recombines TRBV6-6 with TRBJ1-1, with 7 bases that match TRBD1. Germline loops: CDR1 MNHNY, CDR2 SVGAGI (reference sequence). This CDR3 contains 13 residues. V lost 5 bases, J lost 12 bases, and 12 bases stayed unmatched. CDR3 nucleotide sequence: TGTGCCAGCAGTACAGGGGCGCCGGCGGTGACTTTCTTT. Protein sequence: CASSTGAPAVTFF.

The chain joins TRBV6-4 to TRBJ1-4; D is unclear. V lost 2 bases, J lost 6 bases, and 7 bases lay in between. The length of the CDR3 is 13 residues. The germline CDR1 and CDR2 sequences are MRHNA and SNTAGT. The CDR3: CASSDKGDEKLFF. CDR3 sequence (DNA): TGTGCCAGCAGTGACAAGGGCGATGAAAAACTGTTTTTT.

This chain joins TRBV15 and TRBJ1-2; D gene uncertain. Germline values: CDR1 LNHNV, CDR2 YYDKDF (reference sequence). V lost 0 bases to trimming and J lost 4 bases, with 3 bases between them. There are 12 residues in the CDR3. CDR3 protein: CATSRDGYGYTF. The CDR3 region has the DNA TGTGCCACCAGCAGAGACGGCTATGGCTACACCTTC.

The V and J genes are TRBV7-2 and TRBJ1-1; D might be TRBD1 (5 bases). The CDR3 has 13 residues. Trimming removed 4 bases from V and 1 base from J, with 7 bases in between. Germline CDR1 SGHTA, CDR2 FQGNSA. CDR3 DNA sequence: TGTGCCAGCAGCTGGCAGGGGAACACTGAAGCTTTCTTT. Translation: CASSWQGNTEAFF.

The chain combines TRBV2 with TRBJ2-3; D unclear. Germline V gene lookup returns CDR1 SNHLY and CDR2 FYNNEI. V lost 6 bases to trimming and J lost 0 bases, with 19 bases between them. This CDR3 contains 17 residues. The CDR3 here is CASSVPDIFHSTDTQYF. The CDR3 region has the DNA TGTGCCAGCAGCGTGCCAGACATCTTCCATAGCACAGATACGCAGTATTTT.

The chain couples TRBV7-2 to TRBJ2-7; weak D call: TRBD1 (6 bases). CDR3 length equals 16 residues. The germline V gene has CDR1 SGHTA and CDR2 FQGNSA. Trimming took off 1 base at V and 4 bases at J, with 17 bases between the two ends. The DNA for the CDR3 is TGTGCCAGCAGCTTAGGGACGAGGGGGAGATGGTACGAGCAGTACTTC. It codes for CASSLGTRGRWYEQYF.

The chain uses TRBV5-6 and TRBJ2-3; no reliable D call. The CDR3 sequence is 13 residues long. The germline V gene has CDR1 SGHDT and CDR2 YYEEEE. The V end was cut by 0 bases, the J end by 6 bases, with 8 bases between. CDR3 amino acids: CASSLVATDTQYF. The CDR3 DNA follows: TGTGCCAGCAGCTTGGTGGCCACGGATACGCAGTATTTT.

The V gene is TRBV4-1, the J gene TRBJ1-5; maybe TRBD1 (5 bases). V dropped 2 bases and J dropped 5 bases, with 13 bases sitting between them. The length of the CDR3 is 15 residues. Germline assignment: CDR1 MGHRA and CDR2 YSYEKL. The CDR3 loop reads CASSQPERGDQPQHF. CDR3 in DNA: TGCGCCAGCAGCCAACCGGAACGGGGGGATCAGCCCCAGCATTTT.

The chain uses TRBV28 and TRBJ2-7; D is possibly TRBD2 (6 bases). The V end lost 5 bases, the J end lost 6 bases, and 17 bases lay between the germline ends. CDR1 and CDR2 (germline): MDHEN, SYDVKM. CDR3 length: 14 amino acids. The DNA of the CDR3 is TGTGCCAGCAGTCATAGCGCGGGACCTGGCGAGCAGTACTTC. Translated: CASSHSAGPGEQYF.

DNA of the CDR3: TGTGCCAGCAGTTCATCCCCGACGGCTTCTGGCTACACCTTC. Translation: CASSSSPTASGYTF. V usage is TRBV6-5 and J usage is TRBJ1-2; the D is unclear. V was clipped by 4 bases and J by 7 bases, with 16 bases between them. This CDR3 region has 14 residues. Germline assignment: CDR1 MNHEY and CDR2 SVGAGI.

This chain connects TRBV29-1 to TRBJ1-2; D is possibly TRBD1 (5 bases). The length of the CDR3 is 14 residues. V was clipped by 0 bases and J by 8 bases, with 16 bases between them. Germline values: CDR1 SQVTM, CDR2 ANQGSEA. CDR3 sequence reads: CSVEDMGGVGGYTF. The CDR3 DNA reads TGCAGCGTTGAAGATATGGGGGGGGTGGGAGGCTACACCTTC.